This T cell receptor beta chain emerged from a study of blood T cell repertoires in COVID-19. Study-wide background: Material from acute and convalescent COVID-19 was sourced from the United States, Italy and Spain.

The CDR3 length is 18 residues. V dropped 6 bases and J dropped 7 bases, with 25 bases sitting between them. The germline V gene encodes CDR1 SGHTA and CDR2 FQGNSA. Clinical history reported by participants formed the basis on which cohorts were assigned. Only in-frame clones appear in the TCRdb table, and some are missing; sequencing was by immunoSEQ multiplex PCR. The sample holds approximately 380,000 clones, approximately 91% seen once. V usage is TRBV7-2 and J usage is TRBJ1-6, with TRBD1 as a possible D gene (5 bases). Sequencing was performed on PBMCs or T cells enriched from blood (not recorded which). This clonotype was obtained from a woman aged 40 to 50 who had been exposed to COVID-19. CDR3 DNA: TGTGCCAGCAGTCGAACTGGACGGGTCCAGGGTAGCAATTCACCCCTCCACTTT. Translated, it gives CASSRTGRVQGSNSPLHF.